The 14 T cell receptor beta chains listed next were all sequenced from one sample in a study of T cell responses to AZD1222 COVID-19 vaccine. Profiled with immunoSEQ multiplex PCR; TCRdb holds only in-frame clones, not every one. This sample carries 110,000 to 150,000 clones, about nine tenths of them seen once, and the ten largest clones take over 1.5%. The input for sequencing was peripheral blood, taken on day 0 of AZD1222 vaccination. The receptor set was obtained from an adult in good health.

The rearrangement links TRBV3-1 (or the pseudogene TRBV3-2) to TRBJ1-4; D is ambiguous. The germline V and J ends were trimmed by 2 bases and 6 bases, with 19 bases remaining between them. The germline gives CDR1 LGHDT, CDR2 YNNKEL (reference sequence). CDR3 length: 17 residues. The CDR3 here is CASSQRSRGGIYEKLFF. The DNA of the CDR3 is TGTGCCAGCAGCCAACGGTCTCGTGGAGGGATATATGAAAAACTGTTTTTT.

J is TRBJ1-1 and V is TRBV5-1; D possibly corresponds to TRBD1 (5 bases). The CDR3 spans 13 residues. The germline gives CDR1 SGHRS, CDR2 YFSETQ. The V end was cut by 0 bases, the J end by 7 bases, with 10 bases between. The CDR3 spells CASSLVGGSEAFF. In DNA form, the CDR3 reads TGCGCCAGCAGCTTGGTCGGGGGTAGTGAAGCTTTCTTT.

This chain connects TRBV11-2 to TRBJ2-7, with D maybe TRBD2 (6 bases). V gave up 5 bases and J gave up 4 bases, with 15 bases separating them. The CDR3 has 14 amino acids. The germline V gene has CDR1 SGHAT and CDR2 FQNNGV. The CDR3, as DNA: TGTGCCAGCAGCCTCGGGGTGGGGGGTTACGAGCAGTACTTC. Translating it yields CASSLGVGGYEQYF.

The chain is built from TRBV5-1 and TRBJ2-5, with TRBD2 matching 14 bases. This CDR3 region has 16 residues. The germline V gene encodes CDR1 SGHRS and CDR2 YFSETQ. The ends lost 4 bases at V and 5 bases at J; junction bases unmatched: 7. This CDR3 reads CASSPGTSGSRETQYF. CDR3 coding DNA: TGCGCCAGCAGCCCCGGGACTAGCGGGAGTAGGGAGACCCAGTACTTC.

This clone came up once. The chain uses TRBV13 and TRBJ2-1; 12 bases are shared with TRBD2. V shed 0 bases, J shed 3 bases, and the junction held 12 bases outside the gene matches. CDR1 PRHDT and CDR2 FYEKMQ come from the germline V gene (reference sequence). The CDR3 is made up of 20 amino acids. The CDR3, as DNA: TGTGCCAGCAGCTTAGGGCTAGCGGGAGGGCCCTCTGCTTTCTACAATGAGCAGTTCTTC. The encoded protein is CASSLGLAGGPSAFYNEQFF. The full variable domain, in which reference TRBV13 and TRBJ2-1 provide the parts outside the CDR3, is AAGVIQSPRHLIKEKRETATLKCYPIPRHDTVYWYQQGPGQDPQFLISFYEKMQSDKGSIPDRFSAQQFSDYHSELNMSSLELGDSALYFCASSLGLAGGPSAFYNEQFFGPGTRLTVL.

The rearrangement links TRBV5-3 to TRBJ2-5; 8 nucleotides line up with TRBD1. TRBV5-3 is marked as an open reading frame, function uncertain. This CDR3 region has 17 residues. The V gene end was trimmed by 5 bases and the J gene end by 1 base; junction bases not matched to a gene: 13. The CDR3 loop is CARSLNFIRGRQETQYF. Written as DNA, the CDR3 is TGTGCCAGAAGTTTGAATTTTATCAGGGGGCGCCAAGAGACCCAGTACTTC.

The rearrangement links TRBV2 to TRBJ2-7; possible D gene TRBD2, 5 bases. Germline V lookup: CDR1 SNHLY, CDR2 FYNNEI. Trimming took off 6 bases at V and 3 bases at J, with 12 bases between the two ends. The CDR3 length is 13 residues. The CDR3 DNA is TGTGCCAGCAGGCCTGGACTGAACTACGAGCAGTACTTC. This sequence encodes CASRPGLNYEQYF.

V is TRBV6-5 and J is TRBJ1-3; D is unclear. The CDR3 consists of 12 residues. The ends were cut back, 7 bases at V and 8 bases at J, with 12 bases in the middle. Germline V gene sequence: CDR1 MNHEY, CDR2 SVGAGI. The CDR3 nucleotides read TGTGCCAGCACAGATCAATGGGACACCATATATTTT. Translating gives CASTDQWDTIYF.

The V and J genes are TRBV6-4 and TRBJ2-3, with 9 bases aligning to TRBD2. The CDR3 runs 15 residues. With 2 bases clipped from V and 5 bases from J, the junction kept 5 bases outside the gene matches. In germline, CDR1 is MRHNA, CDR2 SNTAGT. Here the CDR3 reads CASSDVAGAGDTQYF. CDR3 DNA: TGTGCCAGCAGTGACGTAGCGGGAGCGGGAGATACGCAGTATTTT.

The V and J genes are TRBV5-6 and TRBJ1-2; 9 bases map to TRBD1. The CDR3 extends over 14 amino acids. Germline V lookup: CDR1 SGHDT, CDR2 YYEEEE. Unmatched junction bases numbered 5, after V lost 4 bases and J lost 4 bases. The CDR3, as DNA: TGTGCCAGCAGCCCAGACAGGGGGATCTATGGCTACACCTTC. It encodes CASSPDRGIYGYTF.

The chain has TRBV2 and TRBJ2-1, with unresolved D. Germline CDR1 reads SNHLY; CDR2 reads FYNNEI. The CDR3 has 15 amino acids. V lost 7 bases, J lost 0 bases, and 13 bases lay in between. The CDR3 is CASIPTISSYNEQFF. CDR3 DNA: TGTGCCAGCATCCCTACTATCAGCTCCTACAATGAGCAGTTCTTC.

This chain uses TRBV7-3 with TRBJ1-6, with D unresolved. There are 14 residues in the CDR3. Germline V gene sequence: CDR1 SGHTA, CDR2 FQGTGA. With 1 base removed from V and 7 bases from J, the gap between germline ends came to 8 bases. CDR3 loop: CASSLKGPNSPLHF. The CDR3 DNA is TGTGCCAGCAGCTTAAAAGGGCCCAATTCACCCCTCCACTTT.

This chain uses TRBV9 with TRBJ1-5, with 8 bases that match TRBD1. CDR1 is SGDLS and CDR2 is YYNGEE in the germline V gene. This CDR3 region has 14 residues. The ends lost 3 bases at V and 3 bases at J; junction bases unmatched: 2. The CDR3, as DNA: TGTGCCAGCAGCGCGACAGGGGACAATCAGCCCCAGCATTTT. Translating it yields CASSATGDNQPQHF.

The V gene is TRBV6-5, the J gene TRBJ1-1; 8 bases align to TRBD1. The CDR3 loop spans 16 amino acids. Germline values: CDR1 MNHEY, CDR2 SVGAGI. With V trimmed by 0 bases and J by 12 bases, 15 bases remained unmatched. The CDR3 coding sequence is TGTGCCAGCAGTTACTCTCCAGGGGGCTCAACATCGTGGACTTTCTTT. Translating it yields CASSYSPGGSTSWTFF.